The 13 T cell receptor beta chains presented below share a single source sample, sequenced in a study of post-analysis software for immune sequencing data. The study, taken as a whole, reports: Five or six TRBV segments were more frequent in patients than controls; TRBV5-6, TRBV5-1 and TRBV20-1 belonged to this group.

Presence of unique molecular identifiers characterized the TCR beta cDNA libraries. TCRdb used MiXCR to reprocess the PCR reads, holding one entry per CDR3 protein. Of approximately 360,000 distinct CDR3 sequences in the sample, 30% to 45% were seen once. Antigens for these TCRs are unknown. Sequencing input: blood. Receptors were obtained from a girl under 18 with multiple sclerosis.

The chain has TRBV9 and TRBJ2-3; D is perhaps TRBD2 (7 bases). Trimming removed 4 bases at V and 0 bases at J, with 15 bases between. Germline CDR1 SGDLS, CDR2 YYNGEE. The CDR3 loop spans 16 amino acids. CDR3 residues: CASSQGGGLSTDTQYF. CDR3 in DNA: TGTGCCAGCAGCCAAGGGGGGGGCTTAAGCACAGATACGCAGTATTTT.

This chain joins TRBV18 and TRBJ2-1, with 8 bases lining up with TRBD2. The CDR3 is 15 amino acids. The germline V gene has CDR1 KGHSH and CDR2 LQKENI. The junction had 5 bases not matched to a gene; V was cut back by 6 bases and J by 1 base. The CDR3 spells CASSSTSGSYNEQFF. CDR3 DNA sequence: TGTGCCAGCTCGTCCACTAGCGGTTCCTACAATGAGCAGTTCTTC.

There are a few counts of this clonotype. The V gene is TRBV15, the J gene TRBJ1-5, with a weak D call TRBD1 (5 bases). The germline CDR1 and CDR2 sequences are LNHNV and YYDKDF (reference sequence). There are 16 residues in the CDR3. Trimming pared 4 bases from V and 0 bases from J, leaving 13 bases between. CDR3 residues: CATSTRPTVSNQPQHF. The CDR3 DNA reads TGTGCCACCAGCACTAGACCGACAGTTAGCAATCAGCCCCAGCATTTT.

This clonotype was seen a few times. The chain combines TRBV15 with TRBJ2-1; no definite D call. Germline V gives CDR1 LNHNV, CDR2 YYDKDF (reference sequence). CDR3 length: 14 amino acids. V was pared by 0 bases and J by 5 bases, with 8 bases between. This CDR3 reads CATSRDLGHNEQFF. In nucleotides, the CDR3 is TGTGCCACCAGCAGAGATCTCGGGCACAATGAGCAGTTCTTC.

This clonotype was found many times. This chain connects TRBV4-2 to TRBJ2-3; TRBD2 aligns across 9 bases. The J segment lost 4 bases and the V segment lost 0 bases, leaving 2 bases of the junction unmatched. The CDR3 has 15 residues. Germline V lookup: CDR1 LGHNA, CDR2 YNFKEQ. DNA for the CDR3: TGTGCCAGCAGCCAAGAGCGGGGGGGCCCAGATACGCAGTATTTT. Translating it yields CASSQERGGPDTQYF.

This clonotype was detected only a few times. The chain employs TRBV20-1 and TRBJ2-1; D uncertain. The CDR3 has 10 residues. V lost 6 bases, J lost 7 bases, and 7 bases lay in between. CDR1 DFQATT and CDR2 SNEGSKA come from the germline V gene (reference sequence). DNA for the CDR3: TGCAGTGCCTCTAGAAATGAGCAGTTCTTC. Protein product: CSASRNEQFF.

The chain uses TRBV12-3 or TRBV12-4 and TRBJ1-2; TRBD1 aligns across 7 bases. The trim removed 7 bases at V and 0 bases at J, leaving 5 bases unmatched. The CDR3 covers 14 residues. The CDR3 DNA reads as TGTGCCAGCACCAAGACAGGGCCTAACTATGGCTACACCTTC. Translated: CASTKTGPNYGYTF.

The table lists this clonotype with a few counts. The chain uses TRBV9 and TRBJ2-3, with TRBD2 matching 9 bases. This CDR3 has 15 amino acids. Germline-derived CDR1 and CDR2 are SGDLS and YYNGEE. With 7 bases clipped from V and 6 bases from J, the junction kept 12 bases outside the gene matches. In DNA, the CDR3 is TGTGCCAGCCCGTGGCCAGCGGGGGGACCCGATACGCAGTATTTT. The encoded protein is CASPWPAGGPDTQYF.

The chain employs TRBV20-1 and TRBJ2-3, with TRBD2 identical over 8 bases. The junction had 16 bases not matched to a gene; V was cut back by 5 bases and J by 0 bases. This CDR3 comprises 18 residues. Germline values: CDR1 DFQATT, CDR2 SNEGSKA (reference sequence). The CDR3 spells CSASGNGGGQTSTDTQYF. The CDR3 DNA reads as TGCAGTGCTTCTGGGAACGGCGGGGGGCAAACTAGCACAGATACGCAGTATTTT.

This clonotype was observed a handful of times. This chain links TRBV6-6 with TRBJ1-2, with no clear D. The germline V gene encodes CDR1 MNHNY and CDR2 SVGAGI (reference sequence). The germline V and J ends were trimmed by 2 bases and 0 bases, with 10 bases remaining between them. The CDR3 loop spans 15 amino acids. The CDR3 region is CASSYGAGTNYGYTF. The CDR3 nucleotides are TGTGCCAGCAGTTACGGCGCTGGCACTAACTATGGCTACACCTTC.

A few counts support this clonotype. The V and J genes are TRBV5-1 and TRBJ2-2; D might be TRBD1 (6 bases). The CDR3 loop spans 14 amino acids. Germline values: CDR1 SGHRS, CDR2 YFSETQ. V was cut by 3 bases and J by 1 base, with 7 bases left in between. CDR3: CASSSDRNTGELFF. The CDR3 DNA follows: TGCGCCAGCAGCTCGGACAGGAACACCGGGGAGCTGTTTTTT. Drawing the rest from reference TRBV5-1 and TRBJ2-2, the complete variable domain is KAGVTQTPRYLIKTRGQQVTLSCSPISGHRSVSWYQQTPGQGLQFLFEYFSETQRNKGNFPGRFSGRQFSNSRSEMNVSTLELGDSALYLCASSSDRNTGELFFGEGSRLTVL.

The chain links TRBV12-3 or TRBV12-4 to TRBJ1-1; 8 nucleotides match TRBD1. Trimming took 6 bases from V and 1 from J; bases not matched to a gene: 4. The CDR3 loop spans 14 amino acids. The CDR3 DNA is TGTGCCAGCAGGCCAGGGGGCAGGAACACTGAAGCTTTCTTT. Translating gives CASRPGGRNTEAFF.

This CDR3 is CTSSLLDSPYEQYV. The CDR3 coding sequence is TGTACCAGCAGCCTGCTAGACAGTCCCTACGAGCAGTACGTC. The V call is TRBV7-6, the J call TRBJ2-7; the D gene is possibly TRBD1 (5 bases). The CDR3 covers 14 residues. CDR1 and CDR2 from the germline V gene are SGHVS and FNYEAQ.